These T cell receptor beta chains were read from a single sample in a study of shared clonotypes between healthy human individuals. Method: immunoSEQ multiplex PCR; TCRdb's copy keeps in-frame clones and lacks some. The top ten hold approximately 13% of the sample, which has roughly 510,000 clones, roughly 79% seen once. Material for sequencing was PBMCs. These receptors all stem from a woman in her 40s in good health. Some clones in this sample may be carry-over from other donors' samples. The CDR3 runs from the conserved cysteine through the conserved F or W. The D gene is left open where the match is weak. A row's size may be missing; if present it is once, few, many or a size class.

CDR3 DNA: TGCGCCAGCAGCCCTTTGACAGGGGGCTTTTCCGAGCAGTACTTC
CDR3 protein: CASSPLTGGFSEQYF
V gene: TRBV4-1
clone size: NA
D gene: TRBD1
J gene: TRBJ2-7

CDR3 DNA: TGCGCCAGCGCCCCGGACAGGGGGCTTTACGAGCAGTACTTC
CDR3 protein: CASAPDRGLYEQYF
V gene: TRBV5-1
clone size: NA
D gene: TRBD1
J gene: TRBJ2-7

CDR3 DNA: TGTGCCAGCAGCTTTCGGGACACCGCCTACGAGCAGTACTTC
CDR3 protein: CASSFRDTAYEQYF
V gene: TRBV5-6
clone size: NA
D gene: NA
J gene: TRBJ2-7

CDR3 DNA: TGCAGCGTTATACTAGCGGGAGGGCCGTACGAGCAGTACTTC
CDR3 protein: CSVILAGGPYEQYF
V gene: TRBV29-1
clone size: NA
D gene: TRBD2
J gene: TRBJ2-7

CDR3 DNA: TGTGCCAGCCTTCGACTAGCGGGAGAAGATACGCAGTATTTT
CDR3 protein: CASLRLAGEDTQYF
V gene: TRBV7-9
clone size: NA
D gene: TRBD2
J gene: TRBJ2-3

CDR3 DNA: TGTGCCAGCAGTTTATGGGGAGACAGGGGGAACTATGGCTACACCTTC
CDR3 protein: CASSLWGDRGNYGYTF
V gene: TRBV28
clone size: NA
D gene: TRBD1
J gene: TRBJ1-2

CDR3 DNA: TGCGCCAGCAGCGGGCTCGGGACAGGGGTTGAGGATACGCAGTATTTT
CDR3 protein: CASSGLGTGVEDTQYF
V gene: TRBV5-1
clone size: NA
D gene: TRBD1
J gene: TRBJ2-3

CDR3 DNA: TGTGCCAGCAGTGATCAGGCGTTAGCCAAAAACATTCAGTACTTC
CDR3 protein: CASSDQALAKNIQYF
V gene: TRBV2
clone size: NA
D gene: NA
J gene: TRBJ2-4

CDR3 DNA: TGCGCCAGCAGCGACGGACTAGCGTACAATGAGCAGTTCTTC
CDR3 protein: CASSDGLAYNEQFF
V gene: TRBV4-3
clone size: NA
D gene: TRBD2
J gene: TRBJ2-1

CDR3 DNA: TGTGCCAGCAGCCCCGCTTCGTCCGGGCGGCCCTACGAGCAGTACTTC
CDR3 protein: CASSPASSGRPYEQYF
V gene: TRBV28
clone size: NA
D gene: NA
J gene: TRBJ2-7

CDR3 DNA: TGTGCCAGCAGCTTAGAGGGCGGGACGGGCACAGATACGCAGTATTTT
CDR3 protein: CASSLEGGTGTDTQYF
V gene: TRBV7-3
clone size: NA
D gene: NA
J gene: TRBJ2-3

CDR3 DNA: TGCAGCGTTGGAGGGGGTTGGGGCATGAACACTGAAGCTTTCTTT
CDR3 protein: CSVGGGWGMNTEAFF
V gene: TRBV29-1
clone size: NA
D gene: NA
J gene: TRBJ1-1

CDR3 DNA: TGCGCCAGCAGCTTGGTGTCAGGGTTGGGCGAGCAGTACTTC
CDR3 protein: CASSLVSGLGEQYF
V gene: TRBV5-1
clone size: few
D gene: NA
J gene: TRBJ2-7

CDR3 DNA: TGTGCCAGCAGCTCTAGCGGGAGGGCCCCGGATACGCAGTATTTT
CDR3 protein: CASSSSGRAPDTQYF
V gene: TRBV5-4
clone size: NA
D gene: TRBD2
J gene: TRBJ2-3

CDR3 DNA: TGTGCCAGTAGTATGTCAGAGAACACTGAAGCTTTCTTT
CDR3 protein: CASSMSENTEAFF
V gene: TRBV19
clone size: NA
D gene: NA
J gene: TRBJ1-1

CDR3 DNA: TGTGCCAGCAGCTTAGAGGGATGGGCGCAGACCCAGTACTTC
CDR3 protein: CASSLEGWAQTQYF
V gene: TRBV7-9
clone size: NA
D gene: NA
J gene: TRBJ2-5

CDR3 DNA: TGTGGCTCCCGCTCTGGAAACACCATATATTTT
CDR3 protein: CGSRSGNTIYF
V gene: TRBV25-1
clone size: NA
D gene: NA
J gene: TRBJ1-3

CDR3 DNA: TGTGCCAGCAGCTCCTCATACCGCTCCGAGCAGTACTTC
CDR3 protein: CASSSSYRSEQYF
V gene: TRBV7-2
clone size: NA
D gene: NA
J gene: TRBJ2-7

CDR3 DNA: TGTGCCAGCAGTGACAAGGGGGGCACCAAAAAAAACATTCAGTACTTC
CDR3 protein: CASSDKGGTKKNIQYF
V gene: TRBV6-1
clone size: few
D gene: NA
J gene: TRBJ2-4

CDR3 DNA: TGTGCCAGCAGTTTATCGGGGGGAGGCGGCGGTGAAGCTTTCTTT
CDR3 protein: CASSLSGGGGGEAFF
V gene: TRBV27
clone size: NA
D gene: NA
J gene: TRBJ1-1

CDR3 DNA: TGTGCCACCAGCAGAGATCGGACAGGGGAAGACTATGGCTACACCTTC
CDR3 protein: CATSRDRTGEDYGYTF
V gene: TRBV15
clone size: NA
D gene: TRBD1
J gene: TRBJ1-2

CDR3 DNA: TGTGCCAGCAGCTTAGTTTCTAGCGGAGCTTACAATGAGCAGTTCTTC
CDR3 protein: CASSLVSSGAYNEQFF
V gene: TRBV11-2
clone size: NA
D gene: TRBD2
J gene: TRBJ2-1